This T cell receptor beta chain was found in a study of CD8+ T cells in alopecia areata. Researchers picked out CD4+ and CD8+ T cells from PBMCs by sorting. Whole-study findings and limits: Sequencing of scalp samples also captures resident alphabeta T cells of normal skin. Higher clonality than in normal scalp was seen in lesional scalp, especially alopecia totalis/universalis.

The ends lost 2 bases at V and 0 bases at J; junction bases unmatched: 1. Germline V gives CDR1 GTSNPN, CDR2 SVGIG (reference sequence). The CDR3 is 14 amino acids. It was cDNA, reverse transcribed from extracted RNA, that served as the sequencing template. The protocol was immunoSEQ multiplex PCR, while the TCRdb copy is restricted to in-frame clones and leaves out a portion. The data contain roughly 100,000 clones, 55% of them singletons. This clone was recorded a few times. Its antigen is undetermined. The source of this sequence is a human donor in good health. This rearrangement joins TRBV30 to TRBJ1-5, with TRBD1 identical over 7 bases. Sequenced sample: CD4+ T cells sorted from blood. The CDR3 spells CAWSRDSSNQPQHF. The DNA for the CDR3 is TGTGCCTGGAGTCGGGACAGTAGCAATCAGCCCCAGCATTTT.